What follows are 6 T cell receptor beta chains derived from one specimen sequenced in a study of siplizumab effects on memory and regulatory T cells. Only in-frame clones appear in the TCRdb table, and some are missing; sequencing was by immunoSEQ multiplex PCR. The table has about 100,000 clones, more than 90% seen once. The sequencing sample was made of CD4+ T cells sorted from blood. These receptors all stem from a human donor in good health.

The rearrangement uses TRBV5-1 and TRBJ2-2; D unresolved. The CDR3 loop spans 14 amino acids. CDR1 and CDR2 (germline): SGHRS, YFSETQ. Trimming shortened V by 4 bases and J by 4 bases, and 11 bases separated the two germline ends. The CDR3 region has the DNA TGCGCCAGCAGCACCCGGATTTCCACCGGGGAGCTGTTTTTT. Residues: CASSTRISTGELFF.

The rearrangement joins TRBV6-1 to TRBJ1-1; 8 bases match TRBD1. There are 16 residues in the CDR3. After removal of 3 bases from V and 1 base from J, the junction contained 7 bases not matched to a gene. Per the germline V gene, CDR1 is MNHNS and CDR2 is SASEGT. The DNA of the CDR3 is TGTGCCAGCAGTGAGGTCGTTGGGACAGGGAACACTGAAGCTTTCTTT. Translated: CASSEVVGTGNTEAFF.

This clone was detected once. The V gene is TRBV5-4, the J gene TRBJ2-1, with TRBD1 identical over 8 bases. The CDR3 consists of 15 residues. J gave up 2 bases and V 4 bases, and 5 bases lay outside the gene matches. Germline V gene lookup returns CDR1 SGHNT and CDR2 YYREEE (reference sequence). The CDR3 sequence is CASSRTGNTYNEQFF. CDR3 in DNA: TGTGCCAGCAGCAGGACAGGGAACACCTACAATGAGCAGTTCTTC.

J is TRBJ2-6 and V is TRBV9; the D is unclear. CDR3 size: 16 residues. V dropped 1 base and J dropped 2 bases, with 10 bases sitting between them. The V gene's germline CDR1 is SGDLS and CDR2 YYNGEE. This CDR3 is CASSVRPGTGANVLTF. In DNA, the CDR3 is TGTGCCAGCAGCGTAAGACCCGGCACTGGGGCCAACGTCCTGACTTTC. Supplemented by reference TRBV9 and TRBJ2-6, the full variable domain reads DSGVTQTPKHLITATGQRVTLRCSPRSGDLSVYWYQQSLDQGLQFLIQYYNGEERAKGNILERFSAQQFPDLHSELNLSSLELGDSALYFCASSVRPGTGANVLTFGAGSRLTVL.

The chain joins TRBV19 to TRBJ2-3; D ambiguous. V was pared by 2 bases and J by 5 bases, with 11 bases between. The CDR3 loop spans 14 amino acids. Germline CDR1 is LNHDA and CDR2 is SQIVND (reference sequence). Here the CDR3 reads CASSIIFVGDTQYF. CDR3 nucleotide sequence: TGTGCCAGTAGTATAATTTTCGTCGGAGATACGCAGTATTTT.

The chain's CDR3 is CSGGWESEAFF. In nucleotides, the CDR3 is TGCAGCGGGGGGTGGGAGTCTGAAGCTTTCTTT. This chain joins TRBV29-1 and TRBJ1-1; tentative D call: TRBD1 (5 bases). From germline, CDR1 is SQVTM and CDR2 ANQGSEA. The CDR3 has 11 residues. V was shortened by 7 bases and J by 6 bases, with 12 bases between the two germline ends.